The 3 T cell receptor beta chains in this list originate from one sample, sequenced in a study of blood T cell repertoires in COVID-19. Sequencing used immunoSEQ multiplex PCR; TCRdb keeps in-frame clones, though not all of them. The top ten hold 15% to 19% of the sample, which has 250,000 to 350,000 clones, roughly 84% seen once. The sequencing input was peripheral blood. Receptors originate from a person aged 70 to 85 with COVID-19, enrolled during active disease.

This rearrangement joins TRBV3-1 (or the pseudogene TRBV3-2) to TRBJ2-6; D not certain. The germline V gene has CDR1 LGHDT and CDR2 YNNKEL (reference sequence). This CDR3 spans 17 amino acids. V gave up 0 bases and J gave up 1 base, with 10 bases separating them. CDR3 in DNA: TGTGCCAGCAGCCAAGATCGTTTCGGGTCTGGGGCCAACGTCCTGACTTTC. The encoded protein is CASSQDRFGSGANVLTF.

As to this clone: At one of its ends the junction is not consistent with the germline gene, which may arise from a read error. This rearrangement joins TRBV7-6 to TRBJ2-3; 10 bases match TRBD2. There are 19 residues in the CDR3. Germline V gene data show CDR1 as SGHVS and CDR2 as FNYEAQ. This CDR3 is CASSLDSPVPSGSRDTQYF. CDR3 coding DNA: TGTGCCAGCAGCTTAGACAGCCCCGTCCCTAGCGGGAGCAGAGATACGCAGTATTTT.

CDR3 nucleotides: TGTGCCAGCAGCTTAGGAGTGAACACCGGGGAGCTGTTTTTT. Translating it yields CASSLGVNTGELFF. V gene TRBV7-9 combines with J gene TRBJ2-2; no definite D call. Germline loops: CDR1 SEHNR, CDR2 FQNEAQ (reference sequence). Trimming stripped 1 base from V and 1 base from J, with 4 bases between. The CDR3 extends over 14 amino acids.